This T cell receptor beta chain was recovered during a study of shared clonotypes between healthy human individuals. Overall study context: Samples came from a couple of female and a few male donors aged 18 to 49.

Naive-designated CD8 cells lacked CD45RO, were positively enriched for CCR7, and omitted terminally differentiated effector memory CD45RA+ cells. CDR1 is MNHNS, CDR2 SASEGT, per germline. The CDR3 covers 14 residues. The V segment lost 6 bases and the J segment 4 bases; nucleotides outside the gene matches: 2. Here immunoSEQ multiplex PCR was the method, and the copy in TCRdb shows in-frame clones only, minus some. Among under 2,000,000 clones listed, about 95% were seen once. Comments on this clone: This sample includes further DNA sequences coding for the same CDR3.

The source material was naive CD8+ T cells sorted from blood. The sequence was obtained from a man younger than 35 in good health. This chain connects TRBV6-1 to TRBJ2-1; TRBD2 agrees at 11 bases. The CDR3 is CASRGTSGYNEQFF. In DNA, the CDR3 is TGTGCCAGCAGAGGGACTAGCGGTTACAATGAGCAGTTCTTC.